This TCR beta chain is from a study of T cell repertoires in cytomegalovirus infection. Concerning this clonotype: Its antigen is currently unknown.

Using its own MiXCR run on the reads, TCRdb lists one record per CDR3 protein. The table shows some 130,000 distinct CDR3 sequences, with roughly a quarter occurring only once. General observations from the study: Ex vivo, HLA-C-restricted CMV-specific TCR beta clonotypes prevailed over the rest of the response.

The CDR3 sequence is 13 residues long. Germline loops: CDR1 LNHDA, CDR2 SQIVND (reference sequence). V was clipped by 5 bases and J by 0 bases, with 8 bases between them. This receptor was identified in a human donor in good health (CMV status not recorded). Some clones in this sample may be carry-over from other donors' samples. The sequencing input was PBMCs, sequenced either directly or after in vitro stimulation (not recorded which). This rearrangement joins TRBV19 to TRBJ2-7; no clear D. The CDR3 DNA follows: TGTGCCAGTAGTTCAAGTAGCTCCTACGAGCAGTACTTC. Residues: CASSSSSSYEQYF.